This TCR beta chain was obtained from a study of T cell responses to AZD1222 COVID-19 vaccine. The V gene's germline CDR1 is SGHDT and CDR2 YYEEEE. This CDR3 contains 14 residues. V dropped 0 bases and J dropped 1 base, with 7 bases sitting between them. Study outcomes and limitations: White British ancestry dominated among donors, who included more females, and clonal diversity was possibly underestimated. Just a handful of AZD1222 recipients were seropositive at baseline. Repertoire collection took place solely once the T cell response had peaked. CD4 TCRs associated with vaccination spanned spike, dominating at 160-218 and 743-854.

About this clone itself: Its antigen is not identified.

Sequencing was performed with immunoSEQ multiplex PCR; in TCRdb, only in-frame clones are kept and a portion is missing. The profile shows some 130,000 clones, over 75% of them singletons. V gene TRBV5-6 combines with J gene TRBJ1-1; no clear D. This clonotype originated in an adult in good health. Source: peripheral blood, taken on day 0 of AZD1222 vaccination. The CDR3 DNA is TGTGCCAGCAGCTTGGGTTTTGCGAACACTGAAGCTTTCTTT. Protein sequence: CASSLGFANTEAFF.